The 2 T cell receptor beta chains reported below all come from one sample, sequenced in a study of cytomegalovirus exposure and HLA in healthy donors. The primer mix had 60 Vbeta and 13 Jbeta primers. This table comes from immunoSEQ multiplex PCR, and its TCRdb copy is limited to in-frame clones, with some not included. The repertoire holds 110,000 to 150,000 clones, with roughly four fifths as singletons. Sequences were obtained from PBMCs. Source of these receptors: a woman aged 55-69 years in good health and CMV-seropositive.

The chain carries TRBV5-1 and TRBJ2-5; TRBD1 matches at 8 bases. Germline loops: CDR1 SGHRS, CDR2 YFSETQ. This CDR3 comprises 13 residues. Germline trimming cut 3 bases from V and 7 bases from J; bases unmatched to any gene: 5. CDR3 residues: CASSSVGQGTQYF. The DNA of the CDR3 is TGCGCCAGCAGCTCCGTTGGACAGGGGACCCAGTACTTC.

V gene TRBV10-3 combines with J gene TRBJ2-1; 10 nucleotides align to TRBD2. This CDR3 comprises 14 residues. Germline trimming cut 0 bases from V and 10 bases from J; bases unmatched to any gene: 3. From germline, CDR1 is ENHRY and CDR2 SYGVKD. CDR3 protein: CAISESNSGREQFF. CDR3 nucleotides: TGTGCCATCAGTGAGTCAAATAGCGGGAGGGAGCAGTTCTTC.